The 16 T cell receptor beta chains listed next were all sequenced from one sample in a study of blood T cell repertoires in COVID-19. TCRdb keeps only in-frame clones here, not all; method: immunoSEQ multiplex PCR. This sample has under 300,000 clones, with 79% found just once. Sequenced sample: peripheral blood. Receptor source: a woman between 40 and 55 years old with active or convalescent COVID-19.

This rearrangement joins TRBV19 to TRBJ1-5; TRBD1 is a possible D gene (6 bases). The CDR3 is 13 residues long. V was trimmed by 8 bases and J by 11 bases, leaving 19 bases between them. CDR1 and CDR2 from the germline V gene are LNHDA and SQIVND (reference sequence). The chain's CDR3 is CASDPGKGGSQHF. CDR3 nucleotide sequence: TGTGCCAGTGACCCGGGTAAGGGGGGGTCCCAGCATTTT.

This rearrangement joins TRBV3-1 (or the pseudogene TRBV3-2) to TRBJ1-2; TRBD1 aligns across 8 bases. The V and J ends lost 3 bases and 8 bases, in that order; junction bases with no gene match: 5. The CDR3 extends over 13 amino acids. From germline, CDR1 is LGHDT and CDR2 YNNKEL (reference sequence). The CDR3 here is CASSHSTGGGYTF. The CDR3 region has the DNA TGTGCCAGCAGCCATTCAACAGGGGGAGGCTACACCTTC.

V and J are TRBV7-9 and TRBJ2-3, with TRBD1 as a possible D gene (6 bases). The CDR3 runs to 19 residues. Germline loops: CDR1 SEHNR, CDR2 FQNEAQ (reference sequence). V was trimmed by 5 bases and J by 2 bases, leaving 26 bases between them. DNA for the CDR3: TGTGCCAGCAGCATTGACAGGACCCGCACAGGACGGGACACAGATACGCAGTATTTT. Translated, it gives CASSIDRTRTGRDTDTQYF. Full variable domain (outside the CDR3, taken from reference TRBV7-9 and TRBJ2-3): DTGVSQNPRHKITKRGQNVTFRCDPISEHNRLYWYRQTLGQGPEFLTYFQNEAQLEKSRLLSDRFSAERPKGSFSTLEIQRTEQGDSAMYLCASSIDRTRTGRDTDTQYFGPGTRLTVL.

The chain is built from TRBV15 and TRBJ1-2; tentative D call: TRBD1 (5 bases). Germline V gives CDR1 LNHNV, CDR2 YYDKDF (reference sequence). V dropped 0 bases and J dropped 8 bases, with 13 bases sitting between them. This CDR3 contains 14 residues. The CDR3 bases are TGTGCCACCAGCAGAGATCTTTCCAAGGGGGGCTACACCTTC. Translated, it gives CATSRDLSKGGYTF.

The chain couples TRBV6-1 to TRBJ2-1, with D perhaps matching TRBD2 (7 bases). The germline V gene has CDR1 MNHNS and CDR2 SASEGT. The CDR3 loop spans 15 amino acids. Trimming shortened V by 3 bases and J by 7 bases, and 16 bases separated the two germline ends. The DNA of the CDR3 is TGTGCCAGCAGTGAGTTCGCGGGGGCCATGAATGAGCAGTTCTTC. The encoded protein is CASSEFAGAMNEQFF.

The rearrangement links TRBV6-5 to TRBJ2-1; D call uncertain. Trimming pared 7 bases from V and 7 bases from J, leaving 8 bases between. Germline-derived CDR1 and CDR2 are MNHEY and SVGAGI. The CDR3 is 11 amino acids. The CDR3: CASNNQNEQFF. CDR3 DNA sequence: TGTGCCAGCAACAACCAAAATGAGCAGTTCTTC.

This rearrangement joins TRBV2 to TRBJ1-3, with D maybe TRBD1 (5 bases). In germline, CDR1 is SNHLY, CDR2 FYNNEI. This CDR3 has 15 amino acids. The V end lost 6 bases, the J end lost 1 base, and 13 bases lay between the germline ends. For the CDR3, the DNA is TGTGCCAGCAGGGCAGACAGTGGGTCTGGAAACACCATATATTTT. It yields the protein CASRADSGSGNTIYF.

The genes are TRBV15 and TRBJ1-4; 8 bases fit TRBD1. The V segment lost 0 bases and the J segment 4 bases; nucleotides outside the gene matches: 4. This CDR3 is built from 16 residues. The germline CDR1 and CDR2 sequences are LNHNV and YYDKDF (reference sequence). The CDR3 nucleotides read TGTGCCACCAGCAGAGATAGGACAGGGTATAATGAAAAACTGTTTTTT. Protein: CATSRDRTGYNEKLFF.

The chain joins TRBV2 to TRBJ2-7; perhaps TRBD1 as D (6 bases). Germline V gene sequence: CDR1 SNHLY, CDR2 FYNNEI. The CDR3 is 12 residues long. The V and J ends lost 6 bases and 3 bases respectively, with 9 bases between them. The CDR3 region is CASRDSFYEQYF. Here the CDR3 DNA reads TGTGCCAGCAGGGACAGTTTCTACGAGCAGTACTTC.

This chain joins TRBV28 and TRBJ1-2, with D maybe TRBD1 (6 bases). This CDR3 has 17 residues. The ends were cut back, 6 bases at V and 1 base at J, with 21 bases in the middle. Looked up from germline, CDR1 is MDHEN and CDR2 is SYDVKM. The CDR3 sequence is CASRLGTPITLNYGYTF. In DNA, the CDR3 is TGTGCCAGCAGACTAGGGACACCAATTACGCTTAACTATGGCTACACCTTC.

The chain is built from TRBV24-1 and TRBJ1-2; D not resolved. Germline V gene sequence: CDR1 KGHDR, CDR2 SFDVKD. The CDR3 has 15 residues. The germline V and J ends were trimmed by 0 bases and 8 bases, with 15 bases remaining between them. The CDR3 here is CATSDLSGAREGYTF. The CDR3 DNA reads TGTGCCACCAGTGATTTGAGTGGAGCCCGGGAAGGCTACACCTTC.

CDR3: CASSAERGTEAFF. CDR3 coding DNA: TGCGCCAGCAGCGCCGAGCGGGGCACTGAAGCTTTCTTT. The chain couples TRBV10-1 to TRBJ1-1; D gene ambiguous. With 6 bases removed from V and 4 bases from J, the gap between germline ends came to 12 bases. There are 13 residues in the CDR3. CDR1 is WNHNN and CDR2 is SYGVQD in the germline V gene (reference sequence).

CDR3 protein: CASSQDGTGSHYGYTF. The CDR3 bases are TGTGCCAGCAGCCAAGACGGGACAGGGTCGCACTATGGCTACACCTTC. This chain uses TRBV4-2 with TRBJ1-2, with 9 bases that match TRBD1. V was clipped by 0 bases and J by 3 bases; unmatched bases: 5. The CDR3 extends over 16 amino acids. CDR1 and CDR2 from the germline V gene are LGHNA and YNFKEQ.

The chain couples TRBV12-5 to TRBJ2-1; D uncertain. CDR1 and CDR2 from the germline V gene are LGHNT and FRNRAP. V lost 0 bases and J 0 bases, leaving 12 bases between the germline ends. The CDR3 has 17 residues. The CDR3 is CASGLVRVERSYNEQFF. CDR3 DNA sequence: TGTGCTAGTGGTTTGGTACGGGTGGAACGCTCCTACAATGAGCAGTTCTTC.

This clone has just a few counts. One junction end does not reproduce the germline sequence, and a read error may be involved. V gene TRBV7-3 combines with J gene TRBJ1-1; D may be TRBD1 (6 bases). CDR3 length equals 14 residues. Germline CDR1 reads SGHTA; CDR2 reads FQGTGA. CDR3 in DNA: TGTGCCAGCAGCATCCTAGGGGGGGACACCGAAGCTTTCTTT. Translation: CASSILGGDTEAFF.

The chain has TRBV7-6 and TRBJ2-1; D unresolved. Germline loops: CDR1 SGHVS, CDR2 FNYEAQ. The CDR3 covers 15 residues. Trimming shortened V by 2 bases and J by 2 bases, and 10 bases separated the two germline ends. The chain's CDR3 is CASSLSESPYNEQFF. CDR3 bases: TGTGCCAGCAGCTTATCGGAGTCGCCCTACAATGAGCAGTTCTTC.